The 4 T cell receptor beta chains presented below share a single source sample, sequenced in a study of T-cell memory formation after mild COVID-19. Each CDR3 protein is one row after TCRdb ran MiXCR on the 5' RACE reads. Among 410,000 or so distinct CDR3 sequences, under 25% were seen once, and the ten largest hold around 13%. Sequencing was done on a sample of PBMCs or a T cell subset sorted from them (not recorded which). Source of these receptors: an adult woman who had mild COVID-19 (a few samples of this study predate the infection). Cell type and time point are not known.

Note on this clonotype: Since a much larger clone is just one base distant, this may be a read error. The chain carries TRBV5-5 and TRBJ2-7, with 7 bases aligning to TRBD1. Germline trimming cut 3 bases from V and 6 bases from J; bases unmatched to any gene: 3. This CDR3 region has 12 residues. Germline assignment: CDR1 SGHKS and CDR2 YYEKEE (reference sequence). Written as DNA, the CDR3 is TGTGCCAGCAGCTCAGCAGGGGGCGAGCAGTACTTC. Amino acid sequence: CASSSAGGEQYF.

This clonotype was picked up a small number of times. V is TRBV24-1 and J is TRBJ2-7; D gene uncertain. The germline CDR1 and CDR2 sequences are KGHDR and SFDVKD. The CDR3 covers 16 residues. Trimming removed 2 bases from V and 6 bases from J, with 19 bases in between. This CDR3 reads CATSDSRAGQVSEQYF. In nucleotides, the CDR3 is TGTGCCACCAGTGATTCACGAGCCGGGCAGGTCTCCGAGCAGTACTTC.

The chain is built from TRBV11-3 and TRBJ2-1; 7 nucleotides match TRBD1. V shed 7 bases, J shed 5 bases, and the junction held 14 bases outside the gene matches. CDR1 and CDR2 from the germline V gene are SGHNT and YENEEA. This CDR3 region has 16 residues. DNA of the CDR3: TGTGCCAGCACCCCCACGCGACAGGGAATCGACAATGAGCAGTTCTTC. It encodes CASTPTRQGIDNEQFF.

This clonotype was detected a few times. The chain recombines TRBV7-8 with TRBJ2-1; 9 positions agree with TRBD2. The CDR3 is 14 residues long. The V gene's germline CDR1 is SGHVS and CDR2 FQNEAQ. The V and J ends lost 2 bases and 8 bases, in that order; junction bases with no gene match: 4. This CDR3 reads CASSLKGGRDEQFF. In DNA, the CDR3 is TGTGCCAGCAGCTTAAAGGGCGGGAGGGATGAGCAGTTCTTC. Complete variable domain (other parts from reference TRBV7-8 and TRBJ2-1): GAGVSQSPRYKVAKRGQDVALRCDPISGHVSLFWYQQALGQGPEFLTYFQNEAQLDKSGLPSDRFFAERPEGSVSTLKIQRTQQEDSAVYLCASSLKGGRDEQFFGPGTRLTVL.